These 3 T cell receptor beta chains came from one sample sequenced in a study of molecular identifiers for immune sequencing clone quantification. TCRdb used MiXCR to reprocess the PCR reads, holding one entry per CDR3 protein. Found here are some 580,000 distinct CDR3 sequences, around 25% of them singletons; the top ten hold 0.7% to 0.95%. Sample: naive CD8+ T cells from blood, with Jurkat cell RNA spiked in. Subset meaning: FACS-sorted CD8+CD4-CCR7+CD45RA+ naive T cells. The receptor source for this set is a human donor in good health. Some libraries in this study had Jurkat cell RNA spiked in.

Many counts were recorded for this clonotype. The genes are TRBV29-1 and TRBJ1-3; perhaps TRBD1 as D (5 bases). Germline CDR1 is SQVTM and CDR2 is ANQGSEA. V dropped 0 bases and J dropped 0 bases, with 9 bases sitting between them. CDR3 size: 15 residues. The CDR3 protein is CSVEDLGGSGNTIYF. DNA for the CDR3: TGCAGCGTTGAAGATCTGGGGGGCTCTGGAAACACCATATATTTT. The variable domain in full, completed from reference TRBV29-1 and TRBJ1-3, reads SAVISQKPSRDICQRGTSLTIQCQVDSQVTMMFWYRQQPGQSLTLIATANQGSEATYESGFVIDKFPISRPNLTFSTLTVSNMSPEDSSIYLCSVEDLGGSGNTIYFGEGSWLTVV.

The sample holds a few counts of this clonotype. The V and J genes are TRBV5-5 and TRBJ2-5; TRBD1 is a possible D gene (5 bases). CDR1 is SGHKS and CDR2 is YYEKEE in the germline V gene (reference sequence). V was clipped by 4 bases and J by 3 bases, with 13 bases between them. This CDR3 comprises 14 residues. CDR3 region: CASSHSSREETQYF. The CDR3 DNA reads TGTGCCAGCAGCCACTCATCCAGGGAAGAGACCCAGTACTTC.

A note on this clonotype: Since a much larger clone is just one base distant, this may be a read error. The chain carries TRBV6-1 and TRBJ2-7, with D possibly matching TRBD2 (5 bases). This CDR3 is 15 amino acids long. Germline-derived CDR1 and CDR2 are MNHNS and SASEGT. Trimming removed 4 bases from V and 4 bases from J, with 17 bases in between. The DNA of the CDR3 is TGTGCCAGCAGTGGAGCTGGAGGTGCCTGGTACGAGCAGTACTTC. Translated, it gives CASSGAGGAWYEQYF.